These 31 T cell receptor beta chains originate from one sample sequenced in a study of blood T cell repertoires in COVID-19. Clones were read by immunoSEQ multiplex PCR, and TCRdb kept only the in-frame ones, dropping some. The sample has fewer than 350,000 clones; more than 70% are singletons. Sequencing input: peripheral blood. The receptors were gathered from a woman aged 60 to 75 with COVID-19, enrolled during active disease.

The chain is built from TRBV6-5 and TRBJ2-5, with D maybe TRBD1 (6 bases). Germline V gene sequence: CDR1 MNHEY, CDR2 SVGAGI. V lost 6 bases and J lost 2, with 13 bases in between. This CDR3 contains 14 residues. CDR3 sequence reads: CASSLDRTQETQYF. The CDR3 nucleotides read TGTGCCAGCAGCCTCGACAGGACTCAAGAGACCCAGTACTTC.

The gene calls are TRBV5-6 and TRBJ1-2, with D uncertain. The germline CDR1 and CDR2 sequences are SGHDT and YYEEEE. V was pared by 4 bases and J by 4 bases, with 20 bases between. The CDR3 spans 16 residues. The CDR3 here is CASSVPRSTGSYGYTF. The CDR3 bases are TGTGCCAGCAGCGTCCCCCGATCCACGGGAAGCTATGGCTACACCTTC.

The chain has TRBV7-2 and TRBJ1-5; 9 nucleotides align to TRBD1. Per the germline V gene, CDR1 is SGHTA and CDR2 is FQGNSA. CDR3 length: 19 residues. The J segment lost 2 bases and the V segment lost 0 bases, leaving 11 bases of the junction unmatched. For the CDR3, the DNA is TGTGCCAGCAGCTTAGCTCCCGGGACAGGGAGGGGGGGCAATCAGCCCCAGCATTTT. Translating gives CASSLAPGTGRGGNQPQHF.

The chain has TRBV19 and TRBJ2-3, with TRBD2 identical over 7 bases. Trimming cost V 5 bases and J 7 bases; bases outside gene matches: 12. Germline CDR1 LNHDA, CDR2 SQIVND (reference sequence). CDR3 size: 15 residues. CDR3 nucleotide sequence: TGTGCCAGTAGTCCGGGACTACCCTTTGGCTATACGCAGTATTTT. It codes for CASSPGLPFGYTQYF.

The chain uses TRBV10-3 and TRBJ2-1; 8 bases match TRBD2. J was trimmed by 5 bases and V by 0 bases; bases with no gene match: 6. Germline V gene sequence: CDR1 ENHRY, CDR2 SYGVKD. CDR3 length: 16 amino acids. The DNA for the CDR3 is TGTGCCATCAGTGAGTCGACAGCGGGGGCCCACAATGAGCAGTTCTTC. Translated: CAISESTAGAHNEQFF.

For the CDR3, the DNA is TGTGCCTGGAGGAGACCCGGGACAGGGTACTCTGGAAACACCATATATTTT. It encodes CAWRRPGTGYSGNTIYF. The chain is built from TRBV30 and TRBJ1-3; 9 bases fit TRBD1. The germline V gene encodes CDR1 GTSNPN and CDR2 SVGIG (reference sequence). The CDR3 is 17 residues long. After removal of 3 bases from V and 0 bases from J, the junction contained 9 bases not matched to a gene.

DNA of the CDR3: TGTGCCAGCTCACCTTCCAGGGATGGCTCACCCCTCCACTTT. Encoded protein: CASSPSRDGSPLHF. The rearrangement links TRBV18 to TRBJ1-6, with D possibly matching TRBD1 (5 bases). The CDR3 has 14 amino acids. The germline V gene has CDR1 KGHSH and CDR2 LQKENI. The V gene lost 3 bases and the J gene lost 10 bases, with 13 bases spanning the gap.

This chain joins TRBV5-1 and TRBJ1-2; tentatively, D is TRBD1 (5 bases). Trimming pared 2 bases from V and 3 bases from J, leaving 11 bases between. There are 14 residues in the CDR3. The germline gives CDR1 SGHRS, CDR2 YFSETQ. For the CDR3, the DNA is TGCGCCAGCAGCTTCGGCAGGGACTACTATGGCTACACCTTC. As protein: CASSFGRDYYGYTF.

The CDR3 bases are TGTGCCAGCAGCTTAAATGGGAGGCAGTATAATTCACCCCTCCACTTT. It specifies CASSLNGRQYNSPLHF. V usage is TRBV7-2 and J usage is TRBJ1-6; D remains unclear. Germline loops: CDR1 SGHTA, CDR2 FQGNSA. CDR3 length: 16 amino acids. V lost 2 bases and J lost 4, with 12 bases in between.

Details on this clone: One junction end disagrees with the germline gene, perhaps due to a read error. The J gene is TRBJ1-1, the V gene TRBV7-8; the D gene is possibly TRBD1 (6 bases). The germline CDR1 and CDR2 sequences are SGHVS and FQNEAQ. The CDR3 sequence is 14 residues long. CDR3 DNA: TGTGCCAGCACCTTACTACAGGGGAACACTGAAGCTTTCTTT. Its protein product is CASTLLQGNTEAFF.

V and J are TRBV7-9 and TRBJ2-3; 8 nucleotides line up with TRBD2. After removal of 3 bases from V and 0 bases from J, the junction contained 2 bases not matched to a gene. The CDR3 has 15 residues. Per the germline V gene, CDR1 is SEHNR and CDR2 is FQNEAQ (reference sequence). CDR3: CASSFRGGSTDTQYF. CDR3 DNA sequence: TGTGCCAGCAGCTTCCGCGGGGGGAGCACAGATACGCAGTATTTT. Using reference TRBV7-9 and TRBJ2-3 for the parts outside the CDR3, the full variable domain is DTGVSQNPRHKITKRGQNVTFRCDPISEHNRLYWYRQTLGQGPEFLTYFQNEAQLEKSRLLSDRFSAERPKGSFSTLEIQRTEQGDSAMYLCASSFRGGSTDTQYFGPGTRLTVL.

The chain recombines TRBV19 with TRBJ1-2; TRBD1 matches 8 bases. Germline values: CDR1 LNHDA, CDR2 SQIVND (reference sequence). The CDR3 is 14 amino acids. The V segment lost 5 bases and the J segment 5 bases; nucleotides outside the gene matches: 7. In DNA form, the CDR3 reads TGTGCCAGTAGTTACGGACAGGGAGGGTATGGCTACACCTTC. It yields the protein CASSYGQGGYGYTF.

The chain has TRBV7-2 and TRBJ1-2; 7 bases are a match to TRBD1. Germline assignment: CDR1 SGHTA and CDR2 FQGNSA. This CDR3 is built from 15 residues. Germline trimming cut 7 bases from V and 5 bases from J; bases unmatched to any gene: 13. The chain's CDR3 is CASTVQGSAGYGYTF. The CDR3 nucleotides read TGTGCCAGCACCGTACAGGGGTCCGCTGGTTATGGCTACACCTTC.

CDR3 residues: CASSGTGDTQYF. The CDR3 bases are TGCGCCAGCAGCGGGACAGGGGATACGCAGTATTTT. V is TRBV5-1 and J is TRBJ2-3; TRBD1 aligns across 9 bases. With 4 bases clipped from V and 6 bases from J, the junction kept 0 bases outside the gene matches. This CDR3 spans 12 amino acids. Germline loops: CDR1 SGHRS, CDR2 YFSETQ.

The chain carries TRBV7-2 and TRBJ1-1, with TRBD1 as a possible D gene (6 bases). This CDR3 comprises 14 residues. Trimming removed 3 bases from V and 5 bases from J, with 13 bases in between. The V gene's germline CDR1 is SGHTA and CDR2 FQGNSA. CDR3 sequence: CASSFSQGETEAFF. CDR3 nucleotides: TGTGCCAGCAGCTTTTCACAGGGTGAGACTGAAGCTTTCTTT.

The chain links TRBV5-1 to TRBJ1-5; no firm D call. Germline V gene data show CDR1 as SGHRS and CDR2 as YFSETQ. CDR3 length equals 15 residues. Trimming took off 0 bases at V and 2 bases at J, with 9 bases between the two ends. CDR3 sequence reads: CASSLGNLGNQPQHF. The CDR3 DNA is TGCGCCAGCAGCTTGGGCAATCTAGGCAATCAGCCCCAGCATTTT.

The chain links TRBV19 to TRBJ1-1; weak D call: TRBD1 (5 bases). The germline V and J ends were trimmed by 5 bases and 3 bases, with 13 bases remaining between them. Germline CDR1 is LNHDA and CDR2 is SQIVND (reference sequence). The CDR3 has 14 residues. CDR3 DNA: TGTGCCAGTAGTCTTCCGGGGGATTACACTGAAGCTTTCTTT. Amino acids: CASSLPGDYTEAFF.

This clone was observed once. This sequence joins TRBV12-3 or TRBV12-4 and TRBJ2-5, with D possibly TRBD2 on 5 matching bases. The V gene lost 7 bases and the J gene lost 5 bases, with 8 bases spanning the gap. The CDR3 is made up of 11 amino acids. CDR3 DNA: TGTGCCAGCAAGAGAGGGGAGACCCAGTACTTC. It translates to CASKRGETQYF.

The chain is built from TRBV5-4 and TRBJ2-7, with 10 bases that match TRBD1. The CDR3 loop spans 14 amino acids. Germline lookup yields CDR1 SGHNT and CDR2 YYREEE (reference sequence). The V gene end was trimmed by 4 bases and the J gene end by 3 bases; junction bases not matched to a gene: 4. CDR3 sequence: CASSRGQGIYEQYF. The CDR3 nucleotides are TGTGCCAGCAGCCGGGGACAGGGGATCTACGAGCAGTACTTC.

The CDR3 region has the DNA TGCGCCAGCAGCTTGGCTCTAGCTCCCTTGCGGACCGGGGAGCTGTTTTTT. Translation: CASSLALAPLRTGELFF. The V call is TRBV5-1, the J call TRBJ2-2; D may be TRBD2 (5 bases). Germline values: CDR1 SGHRS, CDR2 YFSETQ. The CDR3 is made up of 17 amino acids. Between the trimmed V and J ends, which lost 0 bases and 5 bases, there was a span of 17 bases.

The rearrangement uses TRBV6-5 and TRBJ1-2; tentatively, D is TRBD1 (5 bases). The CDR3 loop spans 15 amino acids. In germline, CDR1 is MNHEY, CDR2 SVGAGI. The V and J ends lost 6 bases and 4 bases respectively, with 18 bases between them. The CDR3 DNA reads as TGTGCCAGCAGCTCCACTAGCCAGGGTACCTATGGCTACACCTTC. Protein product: CASSSTSQGTYGYTF.

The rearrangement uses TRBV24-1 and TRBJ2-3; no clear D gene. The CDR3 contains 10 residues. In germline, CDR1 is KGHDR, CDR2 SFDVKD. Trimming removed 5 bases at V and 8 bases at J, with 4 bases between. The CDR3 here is CATSGGTQYF. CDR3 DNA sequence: TGTGCCACCAGTGGAGGTACGCAGTATTTT.

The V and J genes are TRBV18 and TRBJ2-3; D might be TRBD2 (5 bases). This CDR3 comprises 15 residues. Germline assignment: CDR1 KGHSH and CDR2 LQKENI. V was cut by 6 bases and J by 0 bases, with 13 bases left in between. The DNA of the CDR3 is TGTGCCAGCTCCAGAAGCGGATCTAGCACAGATACGCAGTATTTT. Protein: CASSRSGSSTDTQYF. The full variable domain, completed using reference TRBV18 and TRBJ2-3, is NAGVMQNPRHLVRRRGQEARLRCSPMKGHSHVYWYRQLPEEGLKFMVYLQKENIIDESGMPKERFSAEFPKEGPSILRIQQVVRGDSAAYFCASSRSGSSTDTQYFGPGTRLTVL.

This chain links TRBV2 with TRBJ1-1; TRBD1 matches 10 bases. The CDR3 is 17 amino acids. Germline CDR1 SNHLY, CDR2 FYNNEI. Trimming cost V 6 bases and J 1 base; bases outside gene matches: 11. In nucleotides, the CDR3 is TGTGCCAGCAGCTTCGACAGGGGGCTCTTTGCGAACACTGAAGCTTTCTTT. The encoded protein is CASSFDRGLFANTEAFF.

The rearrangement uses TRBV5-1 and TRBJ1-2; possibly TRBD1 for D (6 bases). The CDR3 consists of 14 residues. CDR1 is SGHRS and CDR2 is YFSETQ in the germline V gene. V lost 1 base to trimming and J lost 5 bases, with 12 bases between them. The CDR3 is CASSLFPGAYGYTF. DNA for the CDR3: TGCGCCAGCAGCTTGTTCCCAGGGGCTTATGGCTACACCTTC.

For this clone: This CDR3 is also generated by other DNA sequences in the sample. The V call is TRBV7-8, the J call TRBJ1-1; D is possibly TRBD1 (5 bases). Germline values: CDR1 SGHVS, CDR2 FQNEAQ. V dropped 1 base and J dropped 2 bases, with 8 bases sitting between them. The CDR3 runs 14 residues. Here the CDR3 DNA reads TGTGCCAGCAGCTTAGTTCAGGGAAACACTGAAGCTTTCTTT. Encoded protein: CASSLVQGNTEAFF.

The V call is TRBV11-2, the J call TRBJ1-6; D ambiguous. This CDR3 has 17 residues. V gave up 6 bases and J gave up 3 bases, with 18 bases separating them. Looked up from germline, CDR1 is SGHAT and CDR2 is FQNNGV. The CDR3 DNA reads TGTGCCAGCAGGCCGGGAGGATTGGCACTCTATAATTCACCCCTCCACTTT. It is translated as CASRPGGLALYNSPLHF.

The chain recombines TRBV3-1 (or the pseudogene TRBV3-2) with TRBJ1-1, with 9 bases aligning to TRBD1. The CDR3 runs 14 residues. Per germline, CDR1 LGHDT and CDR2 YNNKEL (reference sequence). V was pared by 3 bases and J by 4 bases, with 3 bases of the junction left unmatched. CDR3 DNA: TGTGCCAGCAGCCACACAGGGGGCTCCACTGAAGCTTTCTTT. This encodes CASSHTGGSTEAFF.

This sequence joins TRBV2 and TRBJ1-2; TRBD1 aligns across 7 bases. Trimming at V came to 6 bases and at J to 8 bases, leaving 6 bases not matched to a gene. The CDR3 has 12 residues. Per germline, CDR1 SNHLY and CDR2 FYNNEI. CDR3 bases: TGTGCCAGCAGGGGACAGATGGAGGGCTACACCTTC. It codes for CASRGQMEGYTF. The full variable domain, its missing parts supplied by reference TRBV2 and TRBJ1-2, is EPEVTQTPSHQVTQMGQEVILRCVPISNHLYFYWYRQILGQKVEFLVSFYNNEISEKSEIFDDQFSVERPDGSNFTLKIRSTKLEDSAMYFCASRGQMEGYTFGSGTRLTVV.

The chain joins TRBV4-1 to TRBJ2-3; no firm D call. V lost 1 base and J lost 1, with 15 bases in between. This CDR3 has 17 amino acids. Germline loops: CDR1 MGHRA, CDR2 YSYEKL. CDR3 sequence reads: CASSQVALTRRTDTQYF. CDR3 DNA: TGCGCCAGCAGCCAAGTAGCTCTAACACGTCGCACAGATACGCAGTATTTT.

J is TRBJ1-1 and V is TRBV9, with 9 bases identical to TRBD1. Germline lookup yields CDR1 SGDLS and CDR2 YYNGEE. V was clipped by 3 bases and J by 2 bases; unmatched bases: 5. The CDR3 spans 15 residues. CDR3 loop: CASSDKQGANTEAFF. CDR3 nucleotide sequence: TGTGCCAGCAGCGACAAACAGGGGGCTAACACTGAAGCTTTCTTT.